This note documents a single T cell receptor beta chain sequence. Its antigen is as yet unknown. This record comes from a study of cytomegalovirus exposure and HLA in healthy donors. Overall study findings and caveats: Later on, a genetic analysis was performed. It linked a missense variant in DCLRE1C with V- and J-gene trimming of TCR beta. A later look showed TCR association rates differing by HLA locus, highest for DRB1 and lowest for HLA-C. Rare sequences made up most TCRs, while some public TCRs were found in many donors.

Both 60 Vbeta primers and 13 Jbeta primers went into the PCR. Only in-frame clones appear in the TCRdb table, and some are missing; sequencing was by immunoSEQ multiplex PCR. Of some 80,000 clones detected, 70% to 85% appear once; the ten largest clones hold around an eighth. The CDR3 loop spans 14 amino acids. The ends lost 7 bases at V and 2 bases at J; junction bases unmatched: 5. Per germline, CDR1 MNHNS and CDR2 SASEGT. The source is a human donor in good health. V and J are TRBV6-1 and TRBJ1-3, with 7 bases matching TRBD1. Sequenced material: PBMCs. Here the CDR3 reads CASTQTGTGNTIYF. CDR3 nucleotides: TGTGCCAGCACTCAGACAGGGACTGGAAACACCATATATTTT.